The 10 T cell receptor beta chains reported below all come from one sample, sequenced in a study of T cell clonality in common variable immunodeficiency. Assay: immunoSEQ multiplex PCR; the TCRdb copy retains only in-frame clones and omits some. Listed for the sample are 51,000 or so clones, none seen a single time. The material sequenced was peripheral blood mononuclear cells. The receptors stem from a person aged 18 to 69 in good health.

This clone was picked up many times. Read data end 3 residues before the CDR3 end; the end is taken from the germline J gene. The rearrangement joins TRBV29-1 to TRBJ1-1; D is unresolved. This CDR3 is built from 12 residues. Trimming shortened V by 7 bases and J by 1 base, and 10 bases separated the two germline ends. Looked up from germline, CDR1 is SQVTM and CDR2 is ANQGSEA. The CDR3 here is CSAAVGNTEAFF. The part of the CDR3 DNA that was read is TGCAGCGCCGCGGTTGGGAACACTGAA.

This clone was detected ten times or more. The read stops 3 residues short of the end of the CDR3; the missing end is completed from the germline J gene. The rearrangement joins TRBV30 to TRBJ2-7; TRBD2 might be the D (6 bases). CDR3 length: 15 amino acids. CDR1 is GTSNPN and CDR2 is SVGIG in the germline V gene (reference sequence). The V gene lost 3 bases and the J gene lost 2 bases, with 17 bases spanning the gap. The CDR3 protein is CAWRDPSGEAYEQYF. The sequenced CDR3 bases are TGTGCCTGGAGGGACCCTTCGGGGGAAGCCTACGAG. Based on the CDR3 plus reference TRBV30 and TRBJ2-7, the full variable domain is SQTIHQWPATLVQPVGSPLSLECTVEGTSNPNLYWYRQAAGRGLQLLFYSVGIGQISSEVPQNLSASRPQDRQFILSSKKLLLSDSGFYLCAWRDPSGEAYEQYFGPGTRLTVT.

This clone was found many times. The observed sequence ends 3 residues before the CDR3 terminus, with the missing tail filled in from the germline J gene. This chain connects TRBV11-2 to TRBJ2-1; 10 positions match TRBD1. Germline CDR1 is SGHAT and CDR2 is FQNNGV. V dropped 3 bases and J dropped 9; count of bases not matched to a gene: 8. The CDR3 loop spans 15 amino acids. CDR3 in amino acids: CASSFLPRQGAEQFF. CDR3 bases read: TGTGCCAGCAGCTTCCTACCGAGACAGGGGGCTGAG.

This clone has ten or more counts. The sequenced fragment ends 3 residues before the CDR3 boundary, so the rest is inferred from the germline J gene. The rearrangement joins TRBV20-1 to TRBJ1-1; 8 nucleotides match TRBD1. This CDR3 is 14 amino acids long. Trimming cost V 6 bases and J 4 bases; bases outside gene matches: 10. The germline CDR1 and CDR2 sequences are DFQATT and SNEGSKA (reference sequence). CDR3 bases read: TGCAGTGCCAGACCGACAGGGGCATTCACTGAA. Amino acid sequence: CSARPTGAFTE. Given in full, the CDR3 is CSARPTGAFTEAFF.

This clone was seen a handful of times. The read terminates 3 residues ahead of where the CDR3 ends, so the germline J gene completes it. The chain links TRBV7-2 to TRBJ2-7, with 10 bases lining up with TRBD2. Germline-derived CDR1 and CDR2 are SGHTA and FQGNSA. V shed 8 bases, J shed 4 bases, and the junction held 8 bases outside the gene matches. The length of the CDR3 is 14 residues. The CDR3 bases that were read are TGTGCCAGCCGCAGCGGGAGGGCCGGGTACGAG. It specifies CASRSGRAGYE. The whole CDR3 protein reads CASRSGRAGYEQYF.

This clone was counted many times. With the read ending 3 residues before the CDR3 end, the germline J gene is used to fill in that end. This chain joins TRBV5-5 and TRBJ2-1; the match to TRBD1 covers 9 bases. CDR1 is SGHKS, CDR2 YYEKEE, per germline (reference sequence). Trimming took 4 bases from V and 7 from J; bases not matched to a gene: 6. This CDR3 is 14 amino acids long. The CDR3 bases that were read are TGTGCCAGCAGCGTACAGGGGGCGCGTAATGAG. As protein: CASSVQGARNE. The entire CDR3 reads CASSVQGARNEQFF.

This clone was seen many times. The CDR3 end is not reached by the read, which stops 3 residues before it; the germline J gene fills it in. The gene calls are TRBV30 and TRBJ1-2, with D perhaps TRBD1 (6 bases). The CDR3 consists of 12 residues. V was trimmed by 5 bases and J by 6 bases, leaving 13 bases between them. The germline gives CDR1 GTSNPN, CDR2 SVGIG (reference sequence). The CDR3 DNA, read in part, is TGTGCCTGGGCCTGGACAGCTGATGGC. Protein sequence: CAWAWTADG. The entire CDR3 protein is CAWAWTADGYTF.

This clone was counted a few times. The read terminates 3 residues ahead of where the CDR3 ends, so the germline J gene completes it. The rearrangement joins TRBV7-7 to TRBJ1-4; D might be TRBD1 (5 bases). The length of the CDR3 is 15 residues. CDR1 and CDR2 (germline): SSHAT, FNYEAQ (reference sequence). CDR3 bases read: TGTACTAGCAGCTTAAATAAGGGGTCTAATGAAAAA. Translation: CTSSLNKGSNEK. The CDR3 as a whole reads CTSSLNKGSNEKLFF.

About this clone: The sequence runs out 3 residues before the end of the CDR3; the remainder is reconstructed from the germline J gene. The rearrangement links TRBV19 to TRBJ2-7; D might be TRBD2 (5 bases). The length of the CDR3 is 14 residues. Trimming pared 3 bases from V and 2 bases from J, leaving 11 bases between. Per germline, CDR1 LNHDA and CDR2 SQIVND (reference sequence). The CDR3: CASSISDSTYEQYF. The covered CDR3 bases are TGTGCCAGTAGTATTTCGGACTCCACCTACGAG.

This clone has a count of ten or more. The sequenced fragment ends 3 residues before the CDR3 boundary, so the rest is inferred from the germline J gene. The chain recombines TRBV19 with TRBJ2-7, with D possibly matching TRBD1 (5 bases). Between the trimmed V and J ends, which lost 9 bases and 2 bases, there was a span of 17 bases. Looked up from germline, CDR1 is LNHDA and CDR2 is SQIVND (reference sequence). The CDR3 extends over 14 amino acids. The sequenced CDR3 bases are TGTGCCAGCGAGTCGTCGGCAGGGACCTACGAG. This encodes CASESSAGTYE. The whole CDR3 reads CASESSAGTYEQYF.